This paragraph covers one T cell receptor (beta chain) sequence. Its specificity is not known. From germline, CDR1 is SGDLS and CDR2 YYNGEE. This CDR3 is 17 amino acids long. V gave up 3 bases and J gave up 0 bases; unmatched junction bases: 5. The PCR made use of 60 Vbeta and 13 Jbeta primers. Profiled with immunoSEQ multiplex PCR; TCRdb holds only in-frame clones, not every one. The sample includes approximately 190,000 clones, roughly 81% seen only once; the top ten take approximately 2%. This entry comes from a study of cytomegalovirus exposure and HLA in healthy donors. Study background: Sequencing of 150 million to 200 million T cells in an earlier analysis found 95 million to 120 million unique TCR beta sequences. Study-wide results and caveats: Presence/absence comparisons presumed near-even sequencing depth among donors. As a later analysis revealed, most CMV-associated TCR beta chains appeared HLA-restricted.

The specimen sequenced was PBMCs. The chain uses TRBV9 and TRBJ2-1; 11 bases fit TRBD2. The sequence came from a woman younger than 45 in good health and CMV-seropositive. CDR3 nucleotide sequence: TGTGCCAGCAGCGCTGGGACTAGCGGCCGCTCCTACAATGAGCAGTTCTTC. This translates into CASSAGTSGRSYNEQFF. Full variable domain (outside the CDR3, taken from reference TRBV9 and TRBJ2-1): DSGVTQTPKHLITATGQRVTLRCSPRSGDLSVYWYQQSLDQGLQFLIQYYNGEERAKGNILERFSAQQFPDLHSELNLSSLELGDSALYFCASSAGTSGRSYNEQFFGPGTRLTVL.